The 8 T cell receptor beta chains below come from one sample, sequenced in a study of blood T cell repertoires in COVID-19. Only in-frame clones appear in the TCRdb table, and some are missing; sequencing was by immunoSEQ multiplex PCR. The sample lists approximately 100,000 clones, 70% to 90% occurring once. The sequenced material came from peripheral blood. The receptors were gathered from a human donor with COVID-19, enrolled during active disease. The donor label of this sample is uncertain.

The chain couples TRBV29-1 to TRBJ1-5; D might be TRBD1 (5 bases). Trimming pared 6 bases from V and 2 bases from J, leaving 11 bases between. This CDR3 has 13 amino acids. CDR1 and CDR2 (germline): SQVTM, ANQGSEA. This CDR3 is CSVIEQGNQPQHF. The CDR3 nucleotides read TGCAGCGTAATAGAACAGGGCAATCAGCCCCAGCATTTT. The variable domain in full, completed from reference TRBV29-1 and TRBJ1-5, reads SAVISQKPSRDICQRGTSLTIQCQVDSQVTMMFWYRQQPGQSLTLIATANQGSEATYESGFVIDKFPISRPNLTFSTLTVSNMSPEDSSIYLCSVIEQGNQPQHFGDGTRLSIL.

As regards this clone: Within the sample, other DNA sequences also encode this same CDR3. DNA of the CDR3: TGCGCCAGCAGCCCTGGTGGGCTAGCGGGAGATCAAGAGACCCAGTACTTC. Its protein product is CASSPGGLAGDQETQYF. The genes are TRBV5-1 and TRBJ2-5, with 10 bases matching TRBD2. Germline values: CDR1 SGHRS, CDR2 YFSETQ. The CDR3 length is 17 residues. The V segment lost 4 bases and the J segment 2 bases; nucleotides outside the gene matches: 11.

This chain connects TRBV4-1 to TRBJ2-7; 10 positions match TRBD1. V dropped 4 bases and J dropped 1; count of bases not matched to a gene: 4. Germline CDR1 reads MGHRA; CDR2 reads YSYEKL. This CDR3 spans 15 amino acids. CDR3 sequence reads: CASSLGQGVSYEQYF. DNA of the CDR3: TGCGCCAGCAGCCTCGGACAGGGGGTGTCCTACGAGCAGTACTTC.

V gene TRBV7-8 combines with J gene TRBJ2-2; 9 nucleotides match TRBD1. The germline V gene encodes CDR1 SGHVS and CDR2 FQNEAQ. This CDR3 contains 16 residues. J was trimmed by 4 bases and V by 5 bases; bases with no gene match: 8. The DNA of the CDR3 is TGTGCCAGCAGCCCACACCAGGGACAGGGCACCGGGGAGCTGTTTTTT. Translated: CASSPHQGQGTGELFF.

The CDR3 nucleotides read TGTGCCAGCAGTCCCCAAGCCGACTTCGGCTACACCTTC. Its translation: CASSPQADFGYTF. The rearrangement links TRBV12-3 or TRBV12-4 to TRBJ1-2; no firm D call. V lost 5 bases, J lost 8 bases, and 15 bases lay in between. This CDR3 has 13 residues.

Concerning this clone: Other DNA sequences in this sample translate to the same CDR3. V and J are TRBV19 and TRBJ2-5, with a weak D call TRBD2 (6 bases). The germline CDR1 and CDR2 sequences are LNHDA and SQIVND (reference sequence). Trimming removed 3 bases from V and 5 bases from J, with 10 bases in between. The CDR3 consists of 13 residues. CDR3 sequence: CASSIAAGETQYF. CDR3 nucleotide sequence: TGTGCCAGTAGTATTGCGGCGGGGGAGACCCAGTACTTC.

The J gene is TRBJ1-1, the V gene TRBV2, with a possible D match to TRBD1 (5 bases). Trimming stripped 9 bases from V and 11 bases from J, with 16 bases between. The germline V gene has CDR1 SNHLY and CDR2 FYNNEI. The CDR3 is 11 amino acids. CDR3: CASTKDSWAFF. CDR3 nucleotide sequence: TGTGCCAGTACTAAAGACAGTTGGGCTTTCTTT.

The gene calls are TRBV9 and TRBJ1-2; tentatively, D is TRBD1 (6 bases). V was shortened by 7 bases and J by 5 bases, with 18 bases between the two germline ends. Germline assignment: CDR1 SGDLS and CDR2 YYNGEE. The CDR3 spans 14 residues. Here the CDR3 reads CASGKQGASYGYTF. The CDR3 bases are TGTGCCAGCGGGAAACAGGGCGCTTCATATGGCTACACCTTC.